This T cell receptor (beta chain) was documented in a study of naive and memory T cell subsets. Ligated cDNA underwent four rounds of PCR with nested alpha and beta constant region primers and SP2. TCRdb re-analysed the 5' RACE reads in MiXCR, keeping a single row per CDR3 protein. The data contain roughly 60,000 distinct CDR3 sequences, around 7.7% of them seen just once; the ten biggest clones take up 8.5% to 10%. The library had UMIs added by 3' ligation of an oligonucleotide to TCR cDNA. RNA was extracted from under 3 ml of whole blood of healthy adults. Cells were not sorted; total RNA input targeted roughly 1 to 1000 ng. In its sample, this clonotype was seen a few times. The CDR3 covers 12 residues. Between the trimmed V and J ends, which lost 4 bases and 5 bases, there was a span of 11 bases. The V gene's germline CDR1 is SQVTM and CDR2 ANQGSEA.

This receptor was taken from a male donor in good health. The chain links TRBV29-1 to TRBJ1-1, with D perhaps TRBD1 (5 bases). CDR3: CSVVGGRTEAFF. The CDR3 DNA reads TGCAGCGTTGTCGGGGGAAGGACTGAAGCTTTCTTT.